This T cell receptor (beta chain) was recovered during a study of T-cell reconstitution after alpha-beta-depleted transplantation in children. This clonotype was seen ten or more times. Molecular barcoding with unique molecular identifiers was used for the TCRbeta library. TCRdb independently ran MiXCR on the PCR reads; one entry per CDR3 protein. The repertoire holds some 590,000 distinct CDR3 sequences, with roughly a tenth as singletons. The TCR sequence derives from a human donor who donated a stem cell graft to a child with acute myeloid leukemia. Source: PBMCs from the stem cell graft donor, taken from the stem cell graft.

The CDR3 sequence is CASSSDRGIYNEQFF. CDR3 coding DNA: TGTGCCAGCAGCTCCGACAGGGGCATCTACAATGAGCAGTTCTTC. The V and J genes are TRBV7-3 and TRBJ2-1; 8 bases match TRBD1. CDR1 and CDR2 (germline): SGHTA, FQGTGA. The CDR3 extends over 15 amino acids. V shed 4 bases, J shed 3 bases, and the junction held 5 bases outside the gene matches.